The 26 T cell receptor beta chains reported below all come from one sample, sequenced in a study of blood T cells in healthy people across ages. It was with a sample-barcoded 5' primer and a J-beta primer mix that a second PCR of roughly 7 to 11 cycles was run. TCRdb fed the 5' RACE reads into MiXCR, producing one record per CDR3 protein. The data contain around 1,500,000 distinct CDR3 sequences, about 30% of them singletons. The sample was blood. The receptors here all came from a woman in her 30s in good health.

This clonotype appeared a single time. J is TRBJ1-3 and V is TRBV20-1; no firm D call. Trimming left V 3 bases short and J 1 base short, with 10 bases between. This CDR3 has 14 amino acids. Per germline, CDR1 DFQATT and CDR2 SNEGSKA (reference sequence). CDR3 loop: CSARKPISGNTIYF. In DNA form, the CDR3 reads TGCAGTGCTAGGAAACCGATTTCTGGAAACACCATATATTTT.

CDR3 sequence (DNA): TGTGCCAGCAGCTTAGCAGGGGCCAATCAGCCCCAGCATTTT. Protein: CASSLAGANQPQHF. The J gene is TRBJ1-5, the V gene TRBV7-9; D might be TRBD1 (5 bases). Looked up from germline, CDR1 is SEHNR and CDR2 is FQNEAQ (reference sequence). The V gene lost 0 bases and the J gene lost 3 bases, with 6 bases spanning the gap. The CDR3 sequence is 14 residues long.

This chain uses TRBV6-6 with TRBJ1-4; D may be TRBD1 (5 bases). The germline V gene encodes CDR1 MNHNY and CDR2 SVGAGI (reference sequence). This CDR3 has 14 residues. Trimming left V 7 bases short and J 5 bases short, with 14 bases between. CDR3 sequence reads: CASTQGDSNEKLFF. In DNA, the CDR3 is TGTGCCAGCACGCAAGGGGACTCGAATGAAAAACTGTTTTTT.

With respect to this clonotype: At one end, the junction sequence differs from germline, possibly due to a read error. The V call is TRBV11-2, the J call TRBJ2-7; D is possibly TRBD1 (5 bases). Per the germline V gene, CDR1 is SGHAT and CDR2 is FQNNGV. This CDR3 spans 14 amino acids. The DNA for the CDR3 is TGTGTCAGCAGACCAGGGTATGGCTCCTACGAGCAGTACTTC. Its protein is CVSRPGYGSYEQYF.

The chain links TRBV11-3 to TRBJ2-1; D might be TRBD1 (6 bases). Trimming stripped 2 bases from V and 5 bases from J, with 13 bases between. Germline CDR1 SGHNT, CDR2 YENEEA. The CDR3 extends over 15 amino acids. The CDR3 loop reads CASSLLGAGDNEQFF. CDR3 sequence (DNA): TGTGCCAGCAGCTTATTGGGTGCAGGGGACAATGAGCAGTTCTTC.

This clonotype appeared a few times. The chain carries TRBV28 and TRBJ1-5, with D possibly matching TRBD1 (5 bases). The CDR3 covers 15 residues. V lost 7 bases to trimming and J lost 2 bases, with 15 bases between them. Germline V gene sequence: CDR1 MDHEN, CDR2 SYDVKM. CDR3 coding DNA: TGTGCCAGCATCGAATGGGGCGGTGGCAATCAGCCCCAGCATTTT. Translating it yields CASIEWGGGNQPQHF.

The rearrangement uses TRBV5-1 and TRBJ2-5; D may be TRBD1 or TRBD2 (6 bases each). The length of the CDR3 is 14 residues. Germline V gene sequence: CDR1 SGHRS, CDR2 YFSETQ. V was pared by 4 bases and J by 4 bases, with 14 bases between. CDR3 sequence (DNA): TGCGCCAGCAGCGCCTCTGGGGGGCGAGAGACCCAGTACTTC. Translating gives CASSASGGRETQYF.

V usage is TRBV9 and J usage is TRBJ2-3; tentatively, D is TRBD2 (6 bases). The CDR3 has 16 amino acids. Trimming left V 3 bases short and J 0 bases short, with 14 bases between. Germline CDR1 is SGDLS and CDR2 is YYNGEE. CDR3 in amino acids: CASSGGGGTSTDTQYF. CDR3 DNA sequence: TGTGCCAGCAGCGGGGGTGGAGGGACTAGCACAGATACGCAGTATTTT.

In this sample, this clonotype turned up a few times. The chain combines TRBV7-2 with TRBJ2-3; TRBD2 aligns across 8 bases. The J segment lost 2 bases and the V segment lost 0 bases, leaving 4 bases of the junction unmatched. The CDR3 contains 16 residues. Germline V CDR1 and CDR2: SGHTA, FQGNSA. CDR3 loop: CASSLAWRGATDTQYF. The CDR3, as DNA: TGTGCCAGCAGCTTAGCCTGGCGGGGGGCCACAGATACGCAGTATTTT.

The sample holds a few counts of this clonotype. The V and J genes are TRBV7-2 and TRBJ2-5; 8 bases are shared with TRBD2. CDR1 is SGHTA and CDR2 is FQGNSA in the germline V gene. The length of the CDR3 is 14 residues. V lost 5 bases, J lost 11 bases, and 13 bases stayed unmatched. In nucleotides, the CDR3 is TGTGCCAGCAGCGTTAGCGGGGACTACAATGAGCAGTACTTC. Its translation is CASSVSGDYNEQYF.

This CDR3 reads CASSLASTGGMETQYF. The DNA of the CDR3 is TGTGCCAGCAGCTTAGCGAGCACAGGGGGGATGGAGACCCAGTACTTC. The chain joins TRBV7-9 to TRBJ2-5; TRBD1 matches at 8 bases. This CDR3 is built from 16 residues. The germline gives CDR1 SEHNR, CDR2 FQNEAQ (reference sequence). J was trimmed by 5 bases and V by 0 bases; bases with no gene match: 8.

With regard to this clonotype: With a much larger clone just one base away, this may be a read error. The chain employs TRBV7-9 and TRBJ2-5, with D maybe TRBD1 (5 bases). The CDR3 totals 14 residues. Looked up from germline, CDR1 is SEHNR and CDR2 is FQNEAQ (reference sequence). V was clipped by 1 base and J by 0 bases, with 6 bases between them. CDR3 region: CASSLETDQETQYF. Written as DNA, the CDR3 is TGTGCCAGCAGCTTAGAGACAGACCAAGAGACCCAGTACTTC.

The sample holds many counts of this clonotype. The genes are TRBV12-3 or TRBV12-4 and TRBJ2-7; D is tentatively TRBD1 or TRBD2 (5 bases each). Trimming removed 4 bases from V and 6 bases from J, with 19 bases in between. This CDR3 spans 15 amino acids. The CDR3 DNA reads TGTGCCAGCAGTTCCCGGGGCACTCCAAGCCCCGAGCAGTACTTC. Encoded protein: CASSSRGTPSPEQYF.

This clonotype was found a few times. The gene calls are TRBV7-2 and TRBJ2-1; 8 bases align to TRBD1. The V segment lost 7 bases and the J segment 8 bases; nucleotides outside the gene matches: 22. The CDR3 contains 18 residues. Germline V gene sequence: CDR1 SGHTA, CDR2 FQGNSA. CDR3 in DNA: TGTGCCAGCACCCAACGAGTGGCAGGGGGCGTTTGGGGGTATGAGCAGTTCTTC. It specifies CASTQRVAGGVWGYEQFF.

This clonotype was detected only a few times. The chain is built from TRBV6-6 and TRBJ2-7, with 8 bases that match TRBD1. The V segment lost 5 bases and the J segment 9 bases; nucleotides outside the gene matches: 9. CDR1 and CDR2 (germline): MNHNY, SVGAGI (reference sequence). The CDR3 runs 13 residues. DNA for the CDR3: TGTGCCAGCAGTCAAGGACAGGGTTGGGGGCAGTACTTC. Protein sequence: CASSQGQGWGQYF.

This clonotype was detected only a few times. J is TRBJ2-3 and V is TRBV9; TRBD2 agrees at 11 bases. In germline, CDR1 is SGDLS, CDR2 YYNGEE. The trim removed 4 bases at V and 4 bases at J, leaving 8 bases unmatched. This CDR3 is 16 amino acids long. For the CDR3, the DNA is TGTGCCAGCAGCATTAGCGGGAGGGCCTCATCAGATACGCAGTATTTT. Translating it yields CASSISGRASSDTQYF.

This clonotype was observed many times. V and J are TRBV7-3 and TRBJ2-5; 10 nucleotides agree with TRBD2. CDR1 SGHTA and CDR2 FQGTGA come from the germline V gene. The CDR3 contains 15 residues. With 3 bases clipped from V and 3 bases from J, the junction kept 4 bases outside the gene matches. The CDR3 nucleotides are TGTGCCAGCAGCTTTTTTAGCGGGGGGAAAGAGACCCAGTACTTC. This translates into CASSFFSGGKETQYF. Using reference TRBV7-3 and TRBJ2-5 for the parts outside the CDR3, the full variable domain is GAGVSQTPSNKVTEKGKYVELRCDPISGHTALYWYRQSLGQGPEFLIYFQGTGAADDSGLPNDRFFAVRPEGSVSTLKIQRTERGDSAVYLCASSFFSGGKETQYFGPGTRLLVL.

A note on this clonotype: Since a much larger clone is just one base distant, this may be a read error. This chain links TRBV10-2 with TRBJ2-7; 7 bases are a match to TRBD2. This CDR3 spans 14 amino acids. CDR1 and CDR2 (germline): WSHSY, SAAADI. CDR3 region: CASRESGGDYEQYF. The CDR3 DNA sequence: TGCGCCAGCAGGGAGTCGGGAGGTGACTACGAGCAGTACTTC.

This clonotype was found a few times. This chain uses TRBV6-1 with TRBJ1-2, with D maybe TRBD1 (5 bases). CDR3 length: 15 residues. V was pared by 2 bases and J by 8 bases, with 18 bases between. From germline, CDR1 is MNHNS and CDR2 SASEGT. The CDR3 DNA follows: TGTGCCAGCAGTGAAACAGAACAGGTGACTCGGGGCTACACCTTC. It is translated as CASSETEQVTRGYTF.

At least ten counts were recorded for this clonotype. The J gene is TRBJ2-1, the V gene TRBV20-1, with a weak D call TRBD2 (6 bases). V lost 7 bases, J lost 2 bases, and 15 bases lay in between. Germline-derived CDR1 and CDR2 are DFQATT and SNEGSKA (reference sequence). The CDR3 is 14 amino acids. CDR3 region: CSGLGGATYNEQFF. The CDR3 nucleotides are TGCAGTGGGTTAGGAGGGGCGACCTACAATGAGCAGTTCTTC.

Regarding this clonotype: At one end the junction does not follow the germline gene, possibly because of a read error. The rearrangement links TRBV12-3 or TRBV12-4 to TRBJ2-3, with TRBD2 as a possible D gene (5 bases). The CDR3 has 12 amino acids. In DNA, the CDR3 is TGTGCCAGCAGACCTAGCACAGATGCGCAGTATTTT. Its protein is CASRPSTDAQYF.

The V call is TRBV10-2, the J call TRBJ1-1, with D unresolved. The CDR3 loop spans 13 amino acids. Germline V gene lookup returns CDR1 WSHSY and CDR2 SAAADI. The germline V and J ends were trimmed by 4 bases and 0 bases, with 6 bases remaining between them. The CDR3 DNA sequence: TGCGCCAGCAGTGTGCGGATGAACACTGAAGCTTTCTTT. Its protein product is CASSVRMNTEAFF.

The gene calls are TRBV5-1 and TRBJ2-3; D may be TRBD2 (5 bases). V lost 5 bases, J lost 4 bases, and 11 bases lay in between. CDR1 and CDR2 from the germline V gene are SGHRS and YFSETQ. The CDR3 is 13 residues long. CDR3 amino acids: CASRLDDPDTQYF. DNA for the CDR3: TGCGCCAGCAGACTAGATGATCCAGATACGCAGTATTTT.

The chain combines TRBV28 with TRBJ2-1, with D possibly being TRBD1 (6 bases). Looked up from germline, CDR1 is MDHEN and CDR2 is SYDVKM. With 5 bases removed from V and 6 bases from J, the gap between germline ends came to 17 bases. This CDR3 spans 15 amino acids. The DNA for the CDR3 is TGTGCCAGCAGTCGACTCGGGCAGGGGATCAATGAGCAGTTCTTC. It translates to CASSRLGQGINEQFF.

This clonotype was seen a few times. V usage is TRBV2 and J usage is TRBJ1-1; D gene uncertain. The CDR3 runs to 11 residues. With 6 bases removed from V and 6 bases from J, the gap between germline ends came to 8 bases. Germline V gives CDR1 SNHLY, CDR2 FYNNEI. CDR3 DNA sequence: TGTGCCAGCAGGTCCTACGCTGAAGCTTTCTTT. Translated: CASRSYAEAFF.

This clonotype was found many times. In nucleotides, the CDR3 is TGTGCCAGCAGGGGGAGGTCTTACGAGCAGTACTTC. Amino acid sequence: CASRGRSYEQYF. The chain couples TRBV28 to TRBJ2-7, with a weak D call TRBD2 (6 bases). Germline V CDR1 and CDR2: MDHEN, SYDVKM. The CDR3 extends over 12 amino acids. V was pared by 6 bases and J by 4 bases, with 10 bases between.